One sample yielded the 27 T cell receptor beta chains listed below, sequenced in a study of blood T cell repertoires in COVID-19. Profiled with immunoSEQ multiplex PCR; TCRdb holds only in-frame clones, not every one. The sample lists 150,000 to 200,000 clones; 70% to 85% were seen once. The sequencing sample was made of peripheral blood. Receptors were obtained from a human donor in a cohort sampled during active COVID-19.

This chain uses TRBV18 with TRBJ1-1, with no clear D. The CDR3 runs to 13 residues. Germline values: CDR1 KGHSH, CDR2 LQKENI. Trimming shortened V by 6 bases and J by 4 bases, and 12 bases separated the two germline ends. The CDR3 nucleotides are TGTGCCAGCTCCCTGGAGTCCGGCACTGAAGCTTTCTTT. This translates into CASSLESGTEAFF.

J is TRBJ1-1 and V is TRBV20-1; D might be TRBD1 (6 bases). This CDR3 comprises 11 residues. Germline V gene data show CDR1 as DFQATT and CDR2 as SNEGSKA (reference sequence). Trimming pared 5 bases from V and 5 bases from J, leaving 9 bases between. The CDR3 coding sequence is TGCAGTGCTCCTAGGGGGACTGAAGCTTTCTTT. Encoded protein: CSAPRGTEAFF.

The CDR3 DNA sequence: TGTGCTAGTGGTTTGGGGGCAGGAAAAACCGGGGAGCTGTTTTTT. Translation gives CASGLGAGKTGELFF. The chain is built from TRBV12-5 and TRBJ2-2; D unresolved. The germline gives CDR1 LGHNT, CDR2 FRNRAP. V was shortened by 1 base and J by 5 bases, with 11 bases between the two germline ends. The CDR3 spans 15 residues.

The gene calls are TRBV9 and TRBJ1-6; D perhaps matches TRBD1 (6 bases). CDR1 SGDLS and CDR2 YYNGEE come from the germline V gene. With 4 bases removed from V and 6 bases from J, the gap between germline ends came to 11 bases. This CDR3 is 14 amino acids long. The CDR3 loop is CASSPGDGNSPLHF. CDR3 DNA sequence: TGTGCCAGCAGCCCAGGGGACGGTAATTCACCCCTCCACTTT. The full variable domain, its missing parts supplied by reference TRBV9 and TRBJ1-6, is DSGVTQTPKHLITATGQRVTLRCSPRSGDLSVYWYQQSLDQGLQFLIQYYNGEERAKGNILERFSAQQFPDLHSELNLSSLELGDSALYFCASSPGDGNSPLHFGNGTRLTVT.

The V gene is TRBV13, the J gene TRBJ2-7; TRBD1 agrees at 7 bases. The CDR3 runs to 15 residues. Germline values: CDR1 PRHDT, CDR2 FYEKMQ (reference sequence). V lost 5 bases to trimming and J lost 5 bases; unmatched junction nucleotides: 12. The CDR3 sequence: CASSRTGDSNHEQYF. In DNA form, the CDR3 reads TGTGCCAGCAGCCGCACTGGGGACAGTAACCACGAGCAGTACTTC.

This clone appeared a single time. The chain combines TRBV27 with TRBJ2-7; 7 bases match TRBD1. Losses at the gene ends were 4 bases for V and 3 bases for J; bases not matched to a gene: 15. Germline CDR1 MNHEY, CDR2 SMNVEV (reference sequence). The CDR3 is 17 residues long. CDR3 nucleotide sequence: TGTGCCAGCAGTTCCCTGAGCGATACAGGGGCAGTCTACGAGCAGTACTTC. Translating gives CASSSLSDTGAVYEQYF.

The chain has TRBV7-2 and TRBJ2-1; 16 positions match TRBD2. The V gene end was trimmed by 5 bases and the J gene end by 0 bases; junction bases not matched to a gene: 4. Per germline, CDR1 SGHTA and CDR2 FQGNSA. The CDR3 has 18 amino acids. CDR3 protein: CASSRGLAGGSSYNEQFF. The CDR3 bases are TGTGCCAGCAGCCGGGGACTAGCGGGGGGGAGCTCCTACAATGAGCAGTTCTTC.

In DNA, the CDR3 is TGTGCCAGCAGCGTAGGAAGCGGGGGGGCCTTAGATACGCAGTATTTT. It codes for CASSVGSGGALDTQYF. The chain recombines TRBV9 with TRBJ2-3, with TRBD2 matching 10 bases. Germline CDR1 SGDLS, CDR2 YYNGEE. With 0 bases clipped from V and 5 bases from J, the junction kept 6 bases outside the gene matches. The length of the CDR3 is 16 residues.

This chain uses TRBV6-6 with TRBJ2-1; a possible D gene is TRBD1 (5 bases). V lost 7 bases to trimming and J lost 3 bases, with 7 bases between them. There are 12 residues in the CDR3. CDR1 MNHNY and CDR2 SVGAGI come from the germline V gene (reference sequence). CDR3 coding DNA: TGTGCCAGCACAACAGGCTACAATGAGCAGTTCTTC. It translates to CASTTGYNEQFF.

This chain uses TRBV5-5 with TRBJ2-2, with 9 bases identical to TRBD2. With 1 base clipped from V and 0 bases from J, the junction kept 10 bases outside the gene matches. The CDR3 is 19 amino acids. Germline CDR1 is SGHKS and CDR2 is YYEKEE (reference sequence). The CDR3 DNA follows: TGTGCCAGCAGCTTGCACCTAGCGGGGATCGAATCGAACACCGGGGAGCTGTTTTTT. It yields the protein CASSLHLAGIESNTGELFF.

V usage is TRBV25-1 and J usage is TRBJ2-5; 7 bases map to TRBD2. The CDR3 has 15 amino acids. With 2 bases clipped from V and 0 bases from J, the junction kept 3 bases outside the gene matches. The germline V gene has CDR1 MGHDK and CDR2 SYGVNS. The chain's CDR3 is CASSERRGNQETQYF. CDR3 DNA sequence: TGTGCCAGCAGTGAACGGCGGGGGAACCAAGAGACCCAGTACTTC.

J is TRBJ1-1 and V is TRBV2; D remains unclear. Germline CDR1 SNHLY, CDR2 FYNNEI. V lost 6 bases to trimming and J lost 1 base, with 12 bases between them. The CDR3 runs to 14 residues. CDR3 in amino acids: CASSSRIQNTEAFF. The CDR3 DNA follows: TGTGCCAGCAGCTCCAGGATTCAGAACACTGAAGCTTTCTTT.

The chain carries TRBV25-1 and TRBJ1-1; TRBD1 is a possible D gene (5 bases). The CDR3 consists of 15 residues. The germline gives CDR1 MGHDK, CDR2 SYGVNS. V was trimmed by 4 bases and J by 10 bases, leaving 22 bases between them. CDR3 loop: CASSGRGLGIGGAFF. The CDR3 region has the DNA TGTGCCAGCAGTGGGAGGGGTCTAGGTATTGGAGGAGCTTTCTTT.

J is TRBJ2-2 and V is TRBV3-1 (or the pseudogene TRBV3-2); the D gene is possibly TRBD2 (7 bases). V lost 7 bases, J lost 3 bases, and 18 bases lay in between. The CDR3 contains 16 residues. Germline V gene lookup returns CDR1 LGHDT and CDR2 YNNKEL (reference sequence). The CDR3 sequence: CASNPRGGADTGELFF. The CDR3 DNA reads TGTGCCAGCAACCCTAGAGGGGGGGCTGACACCGGGGAGCTGTTTTTT.

The chain recombines TRBV3-1 (or the pseudogene TRBV3-2) with TRBJ2-7; 10 bases line up with TRBD1. CDR3 size: 17 residues. Germline V lookup: CDR1 LGHDT, CDR2 YNNKEL (reference sequence). The ends lost 6 bases at V and 6 bases at J; junction bases unmatched: 17. In nucleotides, the CDR3 is TGTGCCAGCAGTCCAACTCACCGGGACAGGGGAACGGCCGAGCAGTACTTC. This codes for CASSPTHRDRGTAEQYF.

The chain recombines TRBV5-6 with TRBJ1-1; TRBD1 matches 7 bases. Germline CDR1 is SGHDT and CDR2 is YYEEEE. After removal of 4 bases from V and 4 bases from J, the junction contained 13 bases not matched to a gene. CDR3 size: 16 residues. In DNA form, the CDR3 reads TGTGCCAGCAGCGCACTCCACAGGGGTCGGAGCACTGAAGCTTTCTTT. Its translation is CASSALHRGRSTEAFF. The variable domain in full, completed from reference TRBV5-6 and TRBJ1-1, reads DAGVTQSPTHLIKTRGQQVTLRCSPKSGHDTVSWYQQALGQGPQFIFQYYEEEERQRGNFPDRFSGHQFPNYSSELNVNALLLGDSALYLCASSALHRGRSTEAFFGQGTRLTVV.

The rearrangement links TRBV3-1 (or the pseudogene TRBV3-2) to TRBJ2-7, with D perhaps TRBD2 (6 bases). Germline V lookup: CDR1 LGHDT, CDR2 YNNKEL (reference sequence). There are 14 residues in the CDR3. V was pared by 4 bases and J by 3 bases, with 13 bases between. CDR3 sequence: CASSLSGTHYEQYF. CDR3 DNA sequence: TGTGCCAGCAGCCTTAGCGGTACCCACTACGAGCAGTACTTC.

Comment on this clone: Other nucleotide sequences in the sample specify the same CDR3. This rearrangement joins TRBV3-1 (or the pseudogene TRBV3-2) to TRBJ2-3; TRBD2 matches 9 bases. CDR3 length equals 15 residues. With 4 bases clipped from V and 0 bases from J, the junction kept 2 bases outside the gene matches. Germline CDR1 reads LGHDT; CDR2 reads YNNKEL (reference sequence). In nucleotides, the CDR3 is TGTGCCAGCAGCCTGCGGGGGGGCAGCACAGATACGCAGTATTTT. It specifies CASSLRGGSTDTQYF.

This chain joins TRBV3-1 (or the pseudogene TRBV3-2) and TRBJ2-1; a weak D match, TRBD2 (6 bases). This CDR3 comprises 15 residues. The V gene's germline CDR1 is LGHDT and CDR2 YNNKEL (reference sequence). Trimming stripped 4 bases from V and 4 bases from J, with 14 bases between. CDR3 coding DNA: TGTGCCAGCAGCCGTCGTCATGGGGGGTACAATGAGCAGTTCTTC. The encoded protein is CASSRRHGGYNEQFF.

V gene TRBV4-1 combines with J gene TRBJ1-6, with 10 nucleotides matching TRBD1. J lost 6 bases, V lost 1 base, and 6 bases had no gene match. Looked up from germline, CDR1 is MGHRA and CDR2 is YSYEKL. The CDR3 covers 17 residues. CDR3 loop: CASSQVTGGALNSPLHF. The DNA for the CDR3 is TGCGCCAGCAGCCAAGTGACAGGGGGCGCGCTTAATTCACCCCTCCACTTT.

This clone was counted only a few times. The chain links TRBV19 to TRBJ2-6, with a weak D call TRBD2 (5 bases). Trimming removed 7 bases at V and 0 bases at J, with 16 bases between. This CDR3 comprises 17 residues. The V gene's germline CDR1 is LNHDA and CDR2 SQIVND (reference sequence). This CDR3 reads CASTTSAADSGANVLTF. The CDR3 DNA reads as TGTGCCAGTACCACGTCGGCAGCGGACTCTGGGGCCAACGTCCTGACTTTC.

The chain uses TRBV7-3 and TRBJ1-1, with D hard to call. This CDR3 has 11 amino acids. V lost 2 bases and J 5 bases, leaving 3 bases between the germline ends. Germline CDR1 is SGHTA and CDR2 is FQGTGA. CDR3 loop: CASSLLTEAFF. CDR3 DNA sequence: TGTGCCAGCAGCTTATTAACTGAAGCTTTCTTT. Drawing the rest from reference TRBV7-3 and TRBJ1-1, the complete variable domain is GAGVSQTPSNKVTEKGKYVELRCDPISGHTALYWYRQSLGQGPEFLIYFQGTGAADDSGLPNDRFFAVRPEGSVSTLKIQRTERGDSAVYLCASSLLTEAFFGQGTRLTVV.

This chain uses TRBV19 with TRBJ2-1, with 8 positions matching TRBD2. Losses at the gene ends were 3 bases for V and 0 bases for J; bases not matched to a gene: 13. From germline, CDR1 is LNHDA and CDR2 SQIVND (reference sequence). The length of the CDR3 is 19 residues. For the CDR3, the DNA is TGTGCCAGTAGTATTGATCGGACTAGCTTTAGCCCCTCCTACAATGAGCAGTTCTTC. Its translation is CASSIDRTSFSPSYNEQFF.

The gene calls are TRBV3-1 (or the pseudogene TRBV3-2) and TRBJ2-2; possible D gene TRBD1, 5 bases. CDR3 length: 15 amino acids. The V gene lost 4 bases and the J gene lost 3 bases, with 12 bases spanning the gap. CDR1 is LGHDT and CDR2 is YNNKEL in the germline V gene (reference sequence). In DNA form, the CDR3 reads TGTGCCAGCAGCCCCTGGAAAGGGGACACCGGGGAGCTGTTTTTT. This sequence encodes CASSPWKGDTGELFF.

The V gene is TRBV2, the J gene TRBJ2-4, with 8 bases identical to TRBD2. V dropped 8 bases and J dropped 5; count of bases not matched to a gene: 11. Germline CDR1 is SNHLY and CDR2 is FYNNEI. This CDR3 spans 15 amino acids. CDR3 amino acids: CASSPVAGPENIQYF. For the CDR3, the DNA is TGTGCCAGCTCCCCCGTAGCGGGGCCGGAAAACATTCAGTACTTC.

The V call is TRBV3-1 (or the pseudogene TRBV3-2), the J call TRBJ1-5; TRBD1 is a possible D gene (5 bases). Trimming took off 4 bases at V and 1 base at J, with 14 bases between the two ends. The germline gives CDR1 LGHDT, CDR2 YNNKEL (reference sequence). The CDR3 contains 16 residues. The CDR3 region has the DNA TGTGCCAGCAGCCCGGGACCGGGGGAGAGCAATCAGCCCCAGCATTTT. It yields the protein CASSPGPGESNQPQHF.

The chain combines TRBV11-2 with TRBJ1-2; 7 nucleotides match TRBD1. From germline, CDR1 is SGHAT and CDR2 FQNNGV. V gave up 0 bases and J gave up 3 bases; unmatched junction bases: 4. CDR3 size: 15 residues. This chain's CDR3 is CASSLEWQGDYGYTF. The CDR3 DNA reads TGTGCCAGCAGCTTAGAGTGGCAGGGGGACTATGGCTACACCTTC.